This passage covers 3 T cell receptor beta chains from one sample sequenced in a study of T cells in Graves' hyperthyroidism and ophthalmopathy. Amplification of TCR beta CDR3 regions used RNA as the template. The HTBI primer set drove a first-round RT-PCR of the TCR CDR3. From the multiplex PCR reads, TCRdb called clonotypes with MiXCR, one entry per CDR3 protein. Among approximately 400,000 distinct CDR3 sequences listed, 15% to 17% were seen once. Sequencing was done on a sample of blood. Receptors originate from a woman under 30 with Graves' hyperthyroidism.

Many counts were recorded for this clonotype. This chain links TRBV11-2 with TRBJ2-7; TRBD1 agrees at 9 bases. The CDR3 runs to 16 residues. Germline V CDR1 and CDR2: SGHAT, FQNNGV. The trim removed 1 base at V and 5 bases at J, leaving 9 bases unmatched. As DNA, the CDR3 is TGTGCCAGCAGCTTAGCATACGGACAGGGGTACGACGAGCAGTACTTC. It yields the protein CASSLAYGQGYDEQYF.

The V and J genes are TRBV6-5 and TRBJ2-1; 10 bases map to TRBD1. The ends lost 4 bases at V and 5 bases at J; junction bases unmatched: 5. The CDR3 is made up of 15 amino acids. CDR1 MNHEY and CDR2 SVGAGI come from the germline V gene. CDR3 sequence reads: CASSSDRGRNNEQFF. CDR3 nucleotides: TGTGCCAGCAGTTCAGACAGGGGGCGGAACAATGAGCAGTTCTTC.

Note on this clonotype: Being one base from a much bigger clone, this may be a read error. V is TRBV6-1 and J is TRBJ2-3; 8 nucleotides line up with TRBD2. V shed 11 bases, J shed 7 bases, and the junction held 11 bases outside the gene matches. This CDR3 is built from 13 residues. The germline CDR1 and CDR2 sequences are MNHNS and SASEGT. The chain's CDR3 is CAGTPGGAYTQYF. The CDR3 DNA is TGTGCCGGCACCCCCGGGGGGGCGTATACGCAGTATTTT.